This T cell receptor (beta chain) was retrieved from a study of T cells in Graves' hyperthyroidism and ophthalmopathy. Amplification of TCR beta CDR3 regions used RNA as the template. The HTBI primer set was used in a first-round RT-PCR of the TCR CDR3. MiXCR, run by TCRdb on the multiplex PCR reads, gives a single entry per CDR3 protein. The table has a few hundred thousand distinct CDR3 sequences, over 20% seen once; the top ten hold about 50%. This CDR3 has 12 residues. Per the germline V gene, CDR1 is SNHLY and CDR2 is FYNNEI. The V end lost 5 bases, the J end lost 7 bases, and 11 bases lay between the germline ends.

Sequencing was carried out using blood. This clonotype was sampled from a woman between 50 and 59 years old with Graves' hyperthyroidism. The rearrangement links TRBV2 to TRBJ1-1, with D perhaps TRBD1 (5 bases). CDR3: CASSRGQSEAFF. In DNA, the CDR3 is TGTGCCAGCAGTCGAGGACAAAGTGAAGCTTTCTTT.